This T cell receptor (beta chain) derives from a study of blood T cell repertoires in COVID-19. Overall study context: Acute and convalescent COVID-19 samples came from the United States, Italy and Spain.

Living in about 25 US areas, the participants were between roughly 18 and 89 years of age. What the recovered Cohort 3 donors had was two negative PCRs, clearance, or symptom resolution. This CDR3 region has 15 residues. CDR1 is SGHNT and CDR2 is YYREEE in the germline V gene (reference sequence). With V trimmed by 3 bases and J by 5 bases, 8 bases remained unmatched. This table comes from immunoSEQ multiplex PCR, and its TCRdb copy is limited to in-frame clones, with some not included. The table records nearly 350,000 clones, about 90% of them present only once. The chain is built from TRBV5-4 and TRBJ2-5; TRBD1 agrees at 9 bases. The sample taken for sequencing was PBMCs or T cells enriched from blood (not recorded which). This TCR came from a woman aged 25 to 39 who had recovered from COVID-19. CDR3 bases: TGTGCCAGCAGCTCGGGGGGACAGGGTGCGGAGACCCAGTACTTC. Protein product: CASSSGGQGAETQYF.